This T cell receptor beta chain was obtained from a study of patients and donors after allogeneic stem cell transplantation. Each CDR3 protein is one row after TCRdb ran MiXCR on the RT-PCR reads. The sample lists approximately 24,000 distinct CDR3 sequences, approximately 42% occurring once. The CDR3 consists of 14 residues. Trimming took off 6 bases at V and 0 bases at J, with 9 bases between the two ends. Material for sequencing was blood, either unsorted or a sorted T cell fraction (not recorded which). This receptor was taken from a human donor who was either an allogeneic HSCT recipient or a stem cell or donor lymphocyte infusion donor (not recorded which). It is not recorded whose cells these are; they may come from a transplant donor. The rearrangement links TRBV12-3 or TRBV12-4 to TRBJ2-1; D is possibly TRBD2 (6 bases). CDR3 region: CASRRDRSYNEQFF. CDR3 coding DNA: TGTGCCAGCAGGCGGGATCGCTCCTACAATGAGCAGTTCTTC.